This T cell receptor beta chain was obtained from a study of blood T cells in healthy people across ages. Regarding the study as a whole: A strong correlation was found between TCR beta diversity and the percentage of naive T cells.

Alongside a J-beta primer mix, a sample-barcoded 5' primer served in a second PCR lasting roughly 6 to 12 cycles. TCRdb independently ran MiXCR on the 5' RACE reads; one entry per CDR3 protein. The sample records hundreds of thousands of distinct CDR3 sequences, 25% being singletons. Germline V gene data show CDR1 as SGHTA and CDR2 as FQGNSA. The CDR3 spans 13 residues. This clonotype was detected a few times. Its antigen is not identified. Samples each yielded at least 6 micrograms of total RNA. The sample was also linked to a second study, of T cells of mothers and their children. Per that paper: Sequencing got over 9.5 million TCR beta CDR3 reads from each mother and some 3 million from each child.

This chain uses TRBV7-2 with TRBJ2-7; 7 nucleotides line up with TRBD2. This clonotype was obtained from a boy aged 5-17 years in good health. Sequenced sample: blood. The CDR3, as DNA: TGTGCTACTCGCGGGGAGGGGTTATACGAGCAGTACTTC. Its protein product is CATRGEGLYEQYF.